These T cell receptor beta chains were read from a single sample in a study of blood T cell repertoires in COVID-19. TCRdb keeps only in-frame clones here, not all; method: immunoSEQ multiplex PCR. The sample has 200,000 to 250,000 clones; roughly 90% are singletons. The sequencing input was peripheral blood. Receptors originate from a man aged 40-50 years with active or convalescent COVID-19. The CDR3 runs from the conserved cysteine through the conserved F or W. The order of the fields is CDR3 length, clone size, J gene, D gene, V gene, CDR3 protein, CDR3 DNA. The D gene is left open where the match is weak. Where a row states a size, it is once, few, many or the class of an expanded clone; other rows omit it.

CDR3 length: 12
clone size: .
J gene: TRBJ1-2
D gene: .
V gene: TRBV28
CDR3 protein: CASSFPPFGYTF
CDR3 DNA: TGTGCCAGCAGTTTCCCCCCCTTTGGCTACACCTTC

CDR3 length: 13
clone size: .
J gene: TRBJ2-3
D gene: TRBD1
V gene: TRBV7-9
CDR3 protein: CAGTGGGADTQYF
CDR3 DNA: TGTGCTGGAACAGGGGGAGGCGCAGATACGCAGTATTTT

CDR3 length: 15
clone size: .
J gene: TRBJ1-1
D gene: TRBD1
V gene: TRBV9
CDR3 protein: CASSPRGDRNTEAFF
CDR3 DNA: TGTGCCAGCAGCCCCAGAGGGGACAGAAACACTGAAGCTTTCTTT

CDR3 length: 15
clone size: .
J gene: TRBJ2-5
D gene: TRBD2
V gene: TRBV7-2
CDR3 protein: CASSFGTISSETQYF
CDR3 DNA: TGTGCCAGCAGCTTCGGGACTATCAGTTCGGAGACCCAGTACTTC

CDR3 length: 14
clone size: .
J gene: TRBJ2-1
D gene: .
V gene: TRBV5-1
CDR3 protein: CASSATAGSDEQFF
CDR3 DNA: TGCGCCAGCAGCGCGACGGCGGGTTCGGATGAGCAGTTCTTC

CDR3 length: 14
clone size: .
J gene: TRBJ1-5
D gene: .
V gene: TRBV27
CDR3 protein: CASTPGGLHQPQHF
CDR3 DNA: TGTGCCAGCACCCCCGGAGGTCTGCATCAGCCCCAGCATTTT

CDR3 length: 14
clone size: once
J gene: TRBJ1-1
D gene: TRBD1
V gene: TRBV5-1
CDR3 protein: CASSLVSGTAEAFF
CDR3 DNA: TGCGCCAGCAGCTTGGTTTCCGGGACAGCTGAAGCTTTCTTT

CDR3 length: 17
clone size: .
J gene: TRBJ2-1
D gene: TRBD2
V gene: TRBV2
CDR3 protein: CASKLAGGPPTYNEQFF
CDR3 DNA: TGTGCCAGCAAACTAGCGGGGGGCCCTCCCACCTACAATGAGCAGTTCTTC

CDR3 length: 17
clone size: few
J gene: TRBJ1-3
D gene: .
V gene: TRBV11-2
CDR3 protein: CASSPRAGRGPGNTIYF
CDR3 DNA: TGTGCCAGCAGCCCCCGTGCCGGGCGGGGACCTGGAAACACCATATATTTT

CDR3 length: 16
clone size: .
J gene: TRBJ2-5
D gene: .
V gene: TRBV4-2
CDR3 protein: CASSQGITGHQETQYF
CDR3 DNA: TGTGCCAGCAGCCAAGGCATTACAGGGCACCAAGAGACCCAGTACTTC

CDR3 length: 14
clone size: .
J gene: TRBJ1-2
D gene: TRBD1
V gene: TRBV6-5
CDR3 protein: CASKNRGSLYGYTF
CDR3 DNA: TGTGCCAGCAAGAACAGGGGGAGTCTTTATGGCTACACCTTC

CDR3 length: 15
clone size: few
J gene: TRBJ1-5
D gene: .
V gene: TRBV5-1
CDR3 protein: CASSLGDSRNQPQHF
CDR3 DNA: TGCGCCAGCAGCCTGGGAGACAGCCGCAATCAGCCCCAGCATTTT

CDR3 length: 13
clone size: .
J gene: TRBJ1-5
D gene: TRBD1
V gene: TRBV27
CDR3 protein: CASKQGPAGPQHF
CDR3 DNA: TGTGCCAGCAAACAGGGGCCCGCCGGGCCCCAGCATTTT

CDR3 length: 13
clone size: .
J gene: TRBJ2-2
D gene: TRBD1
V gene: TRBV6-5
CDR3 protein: CASSRQGAGELFF
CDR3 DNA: TGTGCCAGCAGTCGACAGGGGGCCGGGGAGCTGTTTTTT

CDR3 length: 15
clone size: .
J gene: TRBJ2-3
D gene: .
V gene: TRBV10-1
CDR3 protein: CASSESGQGTDTQYF
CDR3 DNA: TGCGCCAGCAGTGAGTCGGGGCAGGGCACAGATACGCAGTATTTT

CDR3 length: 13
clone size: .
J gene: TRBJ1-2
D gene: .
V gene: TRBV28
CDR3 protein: CASSFQGGRGYTF
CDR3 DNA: TGTGCCAGCAGTTTTCAAGGGGGTCGAGGCTACACCTTC

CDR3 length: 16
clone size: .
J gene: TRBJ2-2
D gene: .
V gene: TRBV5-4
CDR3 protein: CASSLGSGFDTGELFF
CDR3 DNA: TGTGCCAGCAGCTTGGGGTCAGGGTTCGACACCGGGGAGCTGTTTTTT

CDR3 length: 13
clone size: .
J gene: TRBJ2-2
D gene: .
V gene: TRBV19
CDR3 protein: CASSPQDSGELFF
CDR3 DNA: TGTGCCAGTAGCCCACAGGATTCCGGGGAGCTGTTTTTT

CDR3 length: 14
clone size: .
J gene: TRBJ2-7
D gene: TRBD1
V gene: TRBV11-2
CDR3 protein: CASSIGGTGREQYF
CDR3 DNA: TGTGCCAGCAGCATCGGGGGGACAGGGCGAGAGCAGTACTTC

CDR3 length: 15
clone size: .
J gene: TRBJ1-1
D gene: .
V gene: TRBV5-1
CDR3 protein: CASSRGAGMNTEAFF
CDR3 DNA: TGCGCCAGCAGCCGGGGGGCAGGAATGAACACTGAAGCTTTCTTT

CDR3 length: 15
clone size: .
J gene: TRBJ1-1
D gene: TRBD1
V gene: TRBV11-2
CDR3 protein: CASSLRTTGTTEAFF
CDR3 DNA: TGTGCCAGCAGCCTACGAACGACAGGGACCACTGAAGCTTTCTTT

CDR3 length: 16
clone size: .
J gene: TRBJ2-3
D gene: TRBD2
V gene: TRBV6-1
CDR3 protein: CASSALAGGRTDTQYF
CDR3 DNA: TGTGCCAGCAGTGCCCTAGCGGGAGGACGAACAGATACGCAGTATTTT

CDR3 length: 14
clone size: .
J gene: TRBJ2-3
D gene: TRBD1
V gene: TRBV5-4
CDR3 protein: CASSLGQGADTQYF
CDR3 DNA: TGTGCCAGCAGCCTAGGACAGGGGGCAGATACGCAGTATTTT

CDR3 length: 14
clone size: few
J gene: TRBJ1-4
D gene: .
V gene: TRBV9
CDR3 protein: CASSVGGGFDGLFF
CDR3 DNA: TGTGCCAGCAGCGTAGGAGGAGGGTTTGACGGACTGTTTTTT

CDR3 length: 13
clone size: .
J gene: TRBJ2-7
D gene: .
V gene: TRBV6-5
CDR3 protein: CASTPGGGYEQYF
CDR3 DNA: TGTGCCAGCACCCCTGGGGGAGGCTACGAGCAGTACTTC